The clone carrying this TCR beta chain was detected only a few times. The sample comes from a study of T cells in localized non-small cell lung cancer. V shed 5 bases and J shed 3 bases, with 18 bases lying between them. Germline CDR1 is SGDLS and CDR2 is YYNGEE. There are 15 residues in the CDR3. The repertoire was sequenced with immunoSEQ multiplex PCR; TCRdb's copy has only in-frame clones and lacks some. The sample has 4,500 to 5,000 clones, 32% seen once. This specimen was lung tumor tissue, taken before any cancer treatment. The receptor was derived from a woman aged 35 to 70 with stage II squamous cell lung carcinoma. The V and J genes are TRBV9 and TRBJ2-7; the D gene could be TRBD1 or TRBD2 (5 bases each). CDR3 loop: CASSYGTPGIYEQYF. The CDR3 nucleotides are TGTGCCAGCAGTTACGGGACCCCAGGGATCTACGAGCAGTACTTC. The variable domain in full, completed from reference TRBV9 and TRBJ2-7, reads DSGVTQTPKHLITATGQRVTLRCSPRSGDLSVYWYQQSLDQGLQFLIQYYNGEERAKGNILERFSAQQFPDLHSELNLSSLELGDSALYFCASSYGTPGIYEQYFGPGTRLTVT.